The T cell receptor (beta chain) described here comes from a study of cytomegalovirus exposure and HLA in healthy donors. The CDR3 is 15 residues long. Per the germline V gene, CDR1 is SGHRS and CDR2 is YFSETQ. V was shortened by 0 bases and J by 0 bases, with 8 bases between the two germline ends. In the PCR, 60 Vbeta and 13 Jbeta primers were used. Libraries were prepared by immunoSEQ multiplex PCR; TCRdb keeps only in-frame clonotypes and omits some of them. This sample has 40,000 to 50,000 clones, with approximately 70% found just once. Each donor was healthy, and each was a bone marrow donor. Notes on this clone: Its antigen is as yet unknown.

Study-wide results and caveats: Fewer N-insertions (relative to the approximately 700-donor mean) were reportedly seen in an Asian-associated ancestry cluster in a later analysis. Follow-up analysis seemed to connect common viral pathogens with several of the most significant clusters identified.

The sequence was collected from a man aged 30 to 45 in good health and CMV-seronegative. This sequence joins TRBV5-1 and TRBJ2-3, with D possibly being TRBD1 (5 bases). Sequencing was performed on PBMCs. CDR3 DNA sequence: TGCGCCAGCAGCTTGGGGGGCGCTAGCACAGATACGCAGTATTTT. Its protein is CASSLGGASTDTQYF.